Below, 32 T cell receptor beta chains from the same sample are listed, as sequenced in a study of shared clonotypes between healthy human individuals. Generated by immunoSEQ multiplex PCR, the TCRdb table keeps only in-frame clones and is missing some. The data hold 2,500,000 or so clones, with more than 90% observed a single time. The sample comprised naive CD4+ T cells sorted from blood. Noted subset: CD45RA+ positively selected. These receptors were collected from a man aged 18 to 35 in good health.

The rearrangement links TRBV30 to TRBJ2-3, with TRBD2 identical over 15 bases. The CDR3 has 16 residues. Germline V gene sequence: CDR1 GTSNPN, CDR2 SVGIG (reference sequence). The J segment lost 3 bases and the V segment lost 2 bases, leaving 3 bases of the junction unmatched. The CDR3 nucleotides read TGTGCCTGGAGTACCGGGACTAGCGGGGGGACAGATACGCAGTATTTT. Translated, it gives CAWSTGTSGGTDTQYF.

Only a few counts were recorded for this clone. This specimen includes other DNA sequences encoding the same CDR3. This chain uses TRBV5-1 with TRBJ1-4, with 9 bases matching TRBD1. Germline trimming cut 3 bases from V and 3 bases from J; bases unmatched to any gene: 3. From germline, CDR1 is SGHRS and CDR2 YFSETQ. There are 15 residues in the CDR3. The DNA of the CDR3 is TGCGCCAGCAGCTCTGGACAGGGGCCTAATGAAAAACTGTTTTTT. Protein sequence: CASSSGQGPNEKLFF.

V is TRBV11-1 and J is TRBJ1-1; D is perhaps TRBD1 (5 bases). V dropped 5 bases and J dropped 1 base, with 14 bases sitting between them. Germline V lookup: CDR1 SGHAT, CDR2 FQDESV (reference sequence). CDR3 length equals 15 residues. CDR3 in amino acids: CASSPRLGGNTEAFF. CDR3 nucleotides: TGTGCCAGCAGCCCACGCCTCGGGGGGAACACTGAAGCTTTCTTT. The full variable domain, its missing parts supplied by reference TRBV11-1 and TRBJ1-1, is EAEVAQSPRYKITEKSQAVAFWCDPISGHATLYWYRQILGQGPELLVQFQDESVVDDSQLPKDRFSAERLKGVDSTLKIQPAELGDSAMYLCASSPRLGGNTEAFFGQGTRLTVV.

The V and J genes are TRBV5-6 and TRBJ1-5; no reliable D call. The CDR3 contains 14 residues. Deletions cut 1 base from V and 1 base from J, with 6 bases between. Looked up from germline, CDR1 is SGHDT and CDR2 is YYEEEE. CDR3 loop: CASSLMDSNQPQHF. CDR3 nucleotides: TGTGCCAGCAGCTTGATGGACAGCAATCAGCCCCAGCATTTT.

The V gene is TRBV29-1, the J gene TRBJ2-7; D may match TRBD1 or TRBD2 (5 bases each). With 1 base removed from V and 1 base from J, the gap between germline ends came to 14 bases. This CDR3 is 15 amino acids long. Germline loops: CDR1 SQVTM, CDR2 ANQGSEA. CDR3 nucleotide sequence: TGCAGCGTTGAAGGAGGCGGCTGGGGGTCCTACGAGCAGTACTTC. Its translation: CSVEGGGWGSYEQYF.

In nucleotides, the CDR3 is TGTGCCAGCAGAGACAGGGTCGGGGAGACCCAGTACTTC. Protein product: CASRDRVGETQYF. The V and J genes are TRBV11-2 and TRBJ2-5; TRBD1 agrees at 7 bases. The CDR3 is made up of 13 amino acids. Germline CDR1 is SGHAT and CDR2 is FQNNGV. J gave up 5 bases and V 6 bases, and 6 bases lay outside the gene matches.

The gene calls are TRBV14 and TRBJ2-5; D is possibly TRBD2 (6 bases). Between the trimmed V and J ends, which lost 4 bases and 5 bases, there was a span of 11 bases. The CDR3 has 13 amino acids. Germline V gives CDR1 SGHDN, CDR2 FVKESK. The DNA for the CDR3 is TGTGCCAGCAGCCGCGGGGCTTTGGAGACCCAGTACTTC. Its protein is CASSRGALETQYF.

The chain recombines TRBV28 with TRBJ1-3; D ambiguous. Germline-derived CDR1 and CDR2 are MDHEN and SYDVKM. V dropped 0 bases and J dropped 3 bases, with 12 bases sitting between them. The CDR3 runs 16 residues. The CDR3 loop is CASSLWSSGLGNTIYF. The CDR3, as DNA: TGTGCCAGCAGTTTATGGAGTTCAGGCCTTGGAAACACCATATATTTT.

The chain has TRBV6-1 and TRBJ1-1; the D gene is possibly TRBD1 (6 bases). The CDR3 consists of 15 residues. The germline gives CDR1 MNHNS, CDR2 SASEGT. Trimming removed 6 bases at V and 4 bases at J, with 18 bases between. The CDR3 spells CASRVGWGATTEAFF. CDR3 DNA: TGTGCCAGCAGAGTTGGGTGGGGGGCGACCACTGAAGCTTTCTTT.

This sequence joins TRBV7-9 and TRBJ2-7; 8 nucleotides line up with TRBD1. This CDR3 is 16 amino acids long. The germline V gene has CDR1 SEHNR and CDR2 FQNEAQ (reference sequence). Losses at the gene ends were 1 base for V and 4 bases for J; bases not matched to a gene: 9. The CDR3 sequence: CASSLVRAGGLYEQYF. CDR3 in DNA: TGTGCCAGCAGCTTAGTGCGGGCAGGGGGCTTATACGAGCAGTACTTC.

This clone was counted once. The chain has TRBV19 and TRBJ2-1; possibly TRBD2 for D (6 bases). The CDR3 is 16 residues long. The germline gives CDR1 LNHDA, CDR2 SQIVND (reference sequence). V shed 7 bases and J shed 0 bases, with 16 bases lying between them. The CDR3 here is CASTRAGPSSYNEQFF. DNA of the CDR3: TGTGCCAGTACTCGTGCGGGGCCAAGCTCCTACAATGAGCAGTTCTTC.

This chain uses TRBV10-3 with TRBJ2-5; no firm D call. The CDR3 consists of 13 residues. The germline CDR1 and CDR2 sequences are ENHRY and SYGVKD. V shed 3 bases and J shed 7 bases, with 12 bases lying between them. The CDR3 nucleotides are TGTGCCATCAGTGAAACCATCGAGCGGACCCAGTACTTC. Protein product: CAISETIERTQYF.

The gene calls are TRBV6-6 and TRBJ1-6; D gene unclear. Trimming shortened V by 7 bases and J by 0 bases, and 13 bases separated the two germline ends. Germline CDR1 is MNHNY and CDR2 is SVGAGI (reference sequence). The CDR3 is 16 amino acids. The CDR3 loop is CASKSAESSYNSPLHF. The CDR3 nucleotides read TGTGCCAGCAAAAGCGCGGAGAGCTCCTATAATTCACCCCTCCACTTT.

This clone is a singleton in its sample. The chain is built from TRBV7-9 and TRBJ2-7; no reliable D call. The CDR3 covers 14 residues. Trimming cost V 6 bases and J 0 bases, with 12 bases left between them. In germline, CDR1 is SEHNR, CDR2 FQNEAQ (reference sequence). In DNA, the CDR3 is TGTGCCAGCAGTTCGTGGCCGAGCTCCTACGAGCAGTACTTC. Amino acid sequence: CASSSWPSSYEQYF.

The genes are TRBV6-5 and TRBJ1-5; possibly TRBD1 for D (5 bases). CDR3 length: 16 amino acids. Trimming left V 2 bases short and J 4 bases short, with 15 bases between. Germline CDR1 reads MNHEY; CDR2 reads SVGAGI. The CDR3 DNA sequence: TGTGCCAGCAGTTACCTACACAGAGGGGCAAATCAGCCCCAGCATTTT. It is translated as CASSYLHRGANQPQHF.

This chain connects TRBV16 to TRBJ1-6; D is uncertain. This CDR3 is 12 amino acids long. Germline CDR1 KGHSY, CDR2 FQNENV. The germline V and J ends were trimmed by 3 bases and 6 bases, with 3 bases remaining between them. CDR3 protein: CASSHLNSPLHF. The CDR3 DNA reads TGTGCCAGCAGCCACCTTAATTCACCCCTCCACTTT. The complete variable domain, with remaining parts taken from reference TRBV16 and TRBJ1-6, reads GEEVAQTPKHLVRGEGQKAKLYCAPIKGHSYVFWYQQVLKNEFKFLISFQNENVFDETGMPKERFSAKCLPNSPCSLEIQATKLEDSAVYFCASSHLNSPLHFGNGTRLTVT.

The rearrangement joins TRBV29-1 to TRBJ2-1; 8 nucleotides agree with TRBD1. Trimming took 7 bases from V and 9 from J; bases not matched to a gene: 11. Germline lookup yields CDR1 SQVTM and CDR2 ANQGSEA. This CDR3 has 13 residues. As DNA, the CDR3 is TGCAGCGCCGGATCTCAGGGGGCGGGTGAGCAGTTCTTC. This sequence encodes CSAGSQGAGEQFF.

CDR3 amino acids: CATRPLTNLRTNYGYTF. The CDR3, as DNA: TGTGCCACCCGGCCGCTTACGAACCTTAGAACTAACTATGGCTACACCTTC. V is TRBV2 and J is TRBJ1-2, with no clear D. V was pared by 10 bases and J by 0 bases, with 24 bases between. This CDR3 contains 17 residues. Germline CDR1 and CDR2: SNHLY and FYNNEI.

Worth noting for this clone: The sample contains more than one DNA sequence encoding this CDR3. The rearrangement joins TRBV6-5 to TRBJ1-1; 9 nucleotides line up with TRBD1. V was pared by 0 bases and J by 4 bases, with 3 bases of the junction left unmatched. The CDR3 sequence is 15 residues long. The germline gives CDR1 MNHEY, CDR2 SVGAGI. Written as DNA, the CDR3 is TGTGCCAGCAGTTACTCGGACAGGGGAGGCACTGAAGCTTTCTTT. This translates into CASSYSDRGGTEAFF.

The CDR3 here is CASSQVGRASAPEQFF. The DNA for the CDR3 is TGCGCCAGCAGCCAAGTTGGAAGGGCCAGCGCCCCTGAGCAGTTCTTC. The V call is TRBV4-3, the J call TRBJ2-1, with D unclear. The CDR3 consists of 16 residues. With 1 base removed from V and 9 bases from J, the gap between germline ends came to 19 bases. CDR1 is LGHNA and CDR2 is YSLEER in the germline V gene.

The rearrangement links TRBV6-1 to TRBJ2-2, with D unclear. V dropped 4 bases and J dropped 6 bases, with 15 bases sitting between them. CDR1 and CDR2 (germline): MNHNS, SASEGT. CDR3 length: 15 residues. CDR3 amino acids: CASSVGQSGSGELFF. The CDR3 DNA follows: TGTGCCAGCAGTGTGGGCCAGTCCGGGTCCGGGGAGCTGTTTTTT.

The chain couples TRBV12-5 to TRBJ1-4, with a possible D match to TRBD1 (5 bases). V was shortened by 3 bases and J by 8 bases, with 10 bases between the two germline ends. The CDR3 contains 13 residues. Germline CDR1 is LGHNT and CDR2 is FRNRAP. CDR3 protein: CASGFQGGEKLFF. CDR3 DNA sequence: TGTGCTAGTGGTTTTCAGGGCGGGGAAAAACTGTTTTTT.

The chain couples TRBV7-9 to TRBJ2-5; D is possibly TRBD1 (6 bases). This CDR3 spans 17 amino acids. Germline loops: CDR1 SEHNR, CDR2 FQNEAQ (reference sequence). The V end was cut by 5 bases, the J end by 1 base, with 20 bases between. CDR3: CASSEMKGHTLQETQYF. In nucleotides, the CDR3 is TGTGCCAGCAGCGAAATGAAGGGACATACACTCCAAGAGACCCAGTACTTC. Together with reference TRBV7-9 and TRBJ2-5, the CDR3 gives the full variable domain: DTGVSQNPRHKITKRGQNVTFRCDPISEHNRLYWYRQTLGQGPEFLTYFQNEAQLEKSRLLSDRFSAERPKGSFSTLEIQRTEQGDSAMYLCASSEMKGHTLQETQYFGPGTRLLVL.

About this clone itself: This specimen includes other DNA sequences encoding the same CDR3. The chain uses TRBV2 and TRBJ1-1; TRBD1 is a possible D gene (6 bases). The germline gives CDR1 SNHLY, CDR2 FYNNEI. V gave up 5 bases and J gave up 0 bases, with 7 bases separating them. The CDR3 has 13 amino acids. CDR3 nucleotide sequence: TGTGCCAGCAGTACAGGGATGAACACTGAAGCTTTCTTT. Translation: CASSTGMNTEAFF.

The chain employs TRBV30 and TRBJ2-3; 8 nucleotides line up with TRBD2. The CDR3 contains 15 residues. CDR1 is GTSNPN and CDR2 is SVGIG in the germline V gene (reference sequence). After removal of 4 bases from V and 9 bases from J, the junction contained 15 bases not matched to a gene. The DNA of the CDR3 is TGTGCCTGGAAGCCGGAGACTAGCGCCCAGGGGACGCAGTATTTT. Encoded protein: CAWKPETSAQGTQYF.

As concerns this clone: One junction end does not reproduce the germline sequence, and a read error may be involved. V is TRBV7-7 and J is TRBJ1-2; no reliable D call. CDR3 size: 15 residues. CDR1 and CDR2 from the germline V gene are SSHAT and FNYEAQ (reference sequence). The CDR3 region is CASSPLPGANYGYTF. In DNA form, the CDR3 reads TGTGCTAGCAGCCCACTTCCGGGAGCTAACTATGGCTACACCTTC. The entire variable domain, with the rest obtained from reference TRBV7-7 and TRBJ1-2, is as follows: GAGVSQSPRYKVTKRGQDVTLRCDPISSHATLYWYQQALGQGPEFLTYFNYEAQPDKSGLPSDRFSAERPEGSISTLTIQRTEQRDSAMYRCASSPLPGANYGYTFGSGTRLTVV.

Turning to this clone: Other DNA sequences in the same sample also yield this CDR3. The CDR3 DNA follows: TGCGCCAGCAGCCAAGATAGGGCCCCGAACACCGGGGAGCTGTTTTTT. Translation: CASSQDRAPNTGELFF. This rearrangement joins TRBV4-3 to TRBJ2-2; D is ambiguous. Trimming took off 0 bases at V and 0 bases at J, with 8 bases between the two ends. The CDR3 extends over 16 amino acids. Germline assignment: CDR1 LGHNA and CDR2 YSLEER.

This chain uses TRBV5-1 with TRBJ1-2; D might be TRBD1 (5 bases). The length of the CDR3 is 13 residues. Germline loops: CDR1 SGHRS, CDR2 YFSETQ. V dropped 0 bases and J dropped 7 bases, with 10 bases sitting between them. The CDR3 region has the DNA TGCGCCAGCAGCTTGGAAGGTGGGGCTGGCTACACCTTC. Protein: CASSLEGGAGYTF.

The J gene is TRBJ1-1, the V gene TRBV6-1, with unresolved D. Trimming stripped 1 base from V and 10 bases from J, with 7 bases between. The CDR3 extends over 11 amino acids. Germline-derived CDR1 and CDR2 are MNHNS and SASEGT. CDR3 coding DNA: TGTGCCAGCAGTGAAGGCCCTACAGCTTTCTTT. Encoded protein: CASSEGPTAFF.

A remark on this clone: Within the sample, other DNA sequences also encode this same CDR3. The rearrangement joins TRBV18 to TRBJ2-3, with D unclear. Trimming cost V 3 bases and J 6 bases, with 7 bases left between them. Germline V gene data show CDR1 as KGHSH and CDR2 as LQKENI. This CDR3 comprises 12 residues. Written as DNA, the CDR3 is TGTGCCAGCTCACCTTTGGTCGATACGCAGTATTTT. Translated: CASSPLVDTQYF.

J is TRBJ1-2 and V is TRBV7-2, with 12 bases fitting TRBD1. Germline loops: CDR1 SGHTA, CDR2 FQGNSA. This CDR3 has 18 amino acids. Unmatched junction bases numbered 8, after V lost 1 base and J lost 2 bases. CDR3 residues: CASSLDGDRGRLNYGYTF. The CDR3 DNA follows: TGTGCCAGCAGCTTAGATGGGGACAGGGGGCGGCTCAACTATGGCTACACCTTC.

The chain is built from TRBV18 and TRBJ2-5; no reliable D call. Germline V gives CDR1 KGHSH, CDR2 LQKENI. V shed 8 bases and J shed 1 base, with 17 bases lying between them. The CDR3 is 15 residues long. Here the CDR3 reads CASTTNPGPQETQYF. The CDR3 region has the DNA TGTGCCAGCACCACTAACCCTGGACCCCAAGAGACCCAGTACTTC.